This T cell receptor beta chain was profiled in a study of T cells in Graves' hyperthyroidism and ophthalmopathy. Broader study findings: Ophthalmopathy was model-predicted a median roughly 6.5 months pre-onset. Most clonotypes expanded in thyroid above 0.001 were likewise present in blood.

Amplification of TCR beta CDR3 regions used RNA as the template. Carried out on the TCR CDR3, a first-round RT-PCR used the HTBI primer set. TCRdb analysed the multiplex PCR reads with MiXCR anew, one entry per CDR3 protein. The table has hundreds of thousands of distinct CDR3 sequences, 15% seen once; the top ten hold about 21%. This clonotype was recorded at least ten times. Its antigen is still unknown. The clonotype originates from a woman aged 55-75 years with Graves' ophthalmopathy. The sequenced sample consisted of blood.

This chain's CDR3 is CASSFYRATNEKLFF. Here the CDR3 DNA reads TGTGCCAGCAGTTTCTACAGGGCAACTAATGAAAAACTGTTTTTT. The chain combines TRBV27 with TRBJ1-4; D might be TRBD1 (6 bases). Germline CDR1 MNHEY, CDR2 SMNVEV (reference sequence). Trimming shortened V by 3 bases and J by 0 bases, and 8 bases separated the two germline ends. This CDR3 has 15 amino acids.